A selection of T cell receptor beta chains follows, all from one sample in a study of blood T cell repertoires in COVID-19. The data were produced by immunoSEQ multiplex PCR, yet TCRdb's version contains in-frame clones alone and is incomplete. The sample holds over 85,000 clones; approximately 87% are singletons and the top ten take just under 20%. Sequences were obtained from peripheral blood. These TCRs come from a human donor in a cohort sampled during active COVID-19. The conserved cysteine and the conserved F or W are not part of the CDR3 here.

J gene | V gene | CDR3 protein
TRBJ2-2 | TRBV19 | ASATWESTGELF
TRBJ2-7 | TRBV18 | ASSPTSRGMNDEQY
TRBJ1-5 | TRBV18 | ASSLQGGNQPQH
TRBJ2-1 | TRBV7-3 | ASSSRGVRGNEQF
TRBJ2-7 | TRBV5-1 | ASSGKTGAMDYEQY
TRBJ1-3 | TRBV2 | ASSEGRAGNTIY
TRBJ2-2 | TRBV5-4 | ASSSLDRAGTGELF
TRBJ1-6 | TRBV28 | ASSVTGNYNSPLH
TRBJ1-5 | TRBV28 | ASRRFRDSNQPQH
TRBJ1-3 | TRBV19 | ASSIRRSTTGNTIY
TRBJ1-1 | TRBV19 | ASSNPLTMNTEAF
TRBJ2-1 | TRBV7-2 | ASSGTSGPRKQF
TRBJ1-2 | TRBV5-4 | ASSQEGNPNYGYT
TRBJ2-3 | TRBV9 | ASSADWDRATDTQY
TRBJ2-7 | TRBV14 | ASSREGAREQY
TRBJ2-7 | TRBV28 | ASRYVSSYEQY
TRBJ1-2 | TRBV5-5 | ASSLEQGAYGYT
TRBJ1-1 | TRBV7-3 | ASSLVGRGQSEAF
TRBJ2-2 | TRBV19 | ASLGSGLTGELF
TRBJ2-1 | TRBV5-1 | ASSRALAGEIEQF
TRBJ1-6 | TRBV28 | ASSFGGGNRNSPLH
TRBJ1-4 | TRBV6-2/TRBV6-3 | ASSSGTGINNEKLF